Presented here are 24 T cell receptor beta chains from one specimen sequenced in a study of glioma-infiltrating T cells after dendritic cell vaccination. Assay used: immunoSEQ multiplex PCR; TCRdb lists only in-frame clones, some missing. The data show tens of thousands of clones, with approximately 80% seen just once and around a sixth held by the top ten. As to time point: after dendritic cell vaccination, including at tumor progression/relapse. The input for sequencing was blood, taken after dendritic cell vaccination. All receptors derive from a human donor with glioblastoma.

This clone was seen many times. The chain links TRBV19 to TRBJ2-7; 9 nucleotides line up with TRBD1. V trimming: 4 bases; J trimming: 3 bases; junction bases outside the gene matches: 7. The CDR3 totals 15 residues. The germline V gene encodes CDR1 LNHDA and CDR2 SQIVND (reference sequence). The CDR3 nucleotides are TGTGCCAGTAGTACTTCCGGGACAGGGATCTACGAGCAGTACTTC. This encodes CASSTSGTGIYEQYF.

The chain joins TRBV18 to TRBJ2-7, with a possible D match to TRBD2 (6 bases). Looked up from germline, CDR1 is KGHSH and CDR2 is LQKENI. The CDR3 contains 14 residues. Trimming left V 3 bases short and J 3 bases short, with 12 bases between. CDR3 sequence: CASSPPLRDYEQYF. CDR3 DNA sequence: TGTGCCAGCTCACCCCCCCTGCGGGACTACGAGCAGTACTTC.

This clone was observed a few times. The CDR3 loop reads CAWSSRGGARYGYTF. In DNA, the CDR3 is TGTGCCTGGAGTTCCAGAGGGGGCGCGAGGTATGGCTACACCTTC. The chain combines TRBV30 with TRBJ1-2, with 7 bases aligning to TRBD1. After removal of 2 bases from V and 5 bases from J, the junction contained 11 bases not matched to a gene. The germline gives CDR1 GTSNPN, CDR2 SVGIG (reference sequence). CDR3 size: 15 residues.

The chain couples TRBV29-1 to TRBJ1-2; D not resolved. This CDR3 has 14 amino acids. Germline V gene data show CDR1 as SQVTM and CDR2 as ANQGSEA. Trimming left V 6 bases short and J 4 bases short, with 18 bases between. CDR3 sequence (DNA): TGCAGCGTCGCCCTGCTAGGTCGGAGCTATGGCTACACCTTC. It specifies CSVALLGRSYGYTF.

The V call is TRBV29-1, the J call TRBJ1-2; no firm D call. V was shortened by 1 base and J by 9 bases, with 9 bases between the two germline ends. The V gene's germline CDR1 is SQVTM and CDR2 ANQGSEA. The CDR3 totals 11 residues. CDR3 in amino acids: CSVEGVTSYTF. CDR3 sequence (DNA): TGCAGCGTTGAAGGGGTCACTAGCTACACCTTC. Complete variable domain (other parts from reference TRBV29-1 and TRBJ1-2): SAVISQKPSRDICQRGTSLTIQCQVDSQVTMMFWYRQQPGQSLTLIATANQGSEATYESGFVIDKFPISRPNLTFSTLTVSNMSPEDSSIYLCSVEGVTSYTFGSGTRLTVV.

This clone was seen once. The genes are TRBV4-1 and TRBJ2-7; 9 nucleotides line up with TRBD2. Germline trimming cut 6 bases from V and 5 bases from J; bases unmatched to any gene: 11. Germline V lookup: CDR1 MGHRA, CDR2 YSYEKL. The CDR3 is made up of 15 amino acids. CDR3 sequence reads: CASSLTAGGTDEQYF. CDR3 sequence (DNA): TGCGCCAGCAGTCTCACAGCGGGGGGAACAGACGAGCAGTACTTC.

The chain recombines TRBV7-2 with TRBJ1-5; maybe TRBD1 (6 bases). This CDR3 is 17 amino acids long. Germline V gives CDR1 SGHTA, CDR2 FQGNSA. The V and J ends lost 1 base and 7 bases respectively, with 20 bases between them. The CDR3: CASSLVGRSGVKQPQHF. Here the CDR3 DNA reads TGTGCCAGCAGCTTAGTCGGGCGTTCAGGGGTCAAACAGCCCCAGCATTTT. Variable domain in full (rest from reference TRBV7-2 and TRBJ1-5): GAGVSQSPSNKVTEKGKDVELRCDPISGHTALYWYRQSLGQGLEFLIYFQGNSAPDKSGLPSDRFSAERTGGSVSTLTIQRTQQEDSAVYLCASSLVGRSGVKQPQHFGDGTRLSIL.

The chain carries TRBV6-5 and TRBJ2-7; 7 bases map to TRBD2. Germline V gene sequence: CDR1 MNHEY, CDR2 SVGAGI. The CDR3 is 15 residues long. V was pared by 1 base and J by 1 base, with 4 bases of the junction left unmatched. The CDR3 here is CASSYLAGESYEQYF. The DNA of the CDR3 is TGTGCCAGCAGTTACTTGGCGGGGGAGTCCTACGAGCAGTACTTC.

This clone was recorded once. The genes are TRBV5-1 and TRBJ2-3, with TRBD1 as a possible D gene (6 bases). V lost 6 bases and J lost 6, with 8 bases in between. CDR1 SGHRS and CDR2 YFSETQ come from the germline V gene. CDR3 length: 11 amino acids. CDR3 bases: TGCGCCAGCAACAGGGCCGATACGCAGTATTTT. Encoded protein: CASNRADTQYF.

The CDR3 DNA sequence: TGTGCCAGCAGCTTTCAGCGGGGGGATTACAATGAGCAGTTCTTC. Translated, it gives CASSFQRGDYNEQFF. The genes are TRBV7-2 and TRBJ2-1; 9 bases are a match to TRBD2. Germline trimming cut 3 bases from V and 4 bases from J; bases unmatched to any gene: 4. Germline CDR1 is SGHTA and CDR2 is FQGNSA. This CDR3 spans 15 amino acids.

The chain has TRBV5-1 and TRBJ2-3, with 13 nucleotides matching TRBD2. Germline CDR1 and CDR2: SGHRS and YFSETQ. The CDR3 consists of 14 residues. V was clipped by 4 bases and J by 6 bases; unmatched bases: 2. The CDR3 region has the DNA TGCGCCAGCAGCACTAGCGGGGGGGCGGATACGCAGTATTTT. Its translation: CASSTSGGADTQYF.

The chain uses TRBV10-1 and TRBJ2-7; 10 bases match TRBD1. Trimming took 8 bases from V and 4 from J; bases not matched to a gene: 2. From germline, CDR1 is WNHNN and CDR2 SYGVQD (reference sequence). This CDR3 region has 12 residues. CDR3 DNA sequence: TGCGCCAGCGGGACAGGGGCGTACGAGCAGTACTTC. Protein product: CASGTGAYEQYF.

This chain uses TRBV9 with TRBJ1-1, with D maybe TRBD1 (5 bases). The V end was cut by 3 bases, the J end by 5 bases, with 23 bases between. This CDR3 has 17 amino acids. Germline CDR1 SGDLS, CDR2 YYNGEE. This CDR3 reads CASSAFRSAGLRTEAFF. Here the CDR3 DNA reads TGTGCCAGCAGCGCTTTCAGGTCGGCAGGGCTTAGGACTGAAGCTTTCTTT.

V gene TRBV7-2 combines with J gene TRBJ1-3; D is undetermined. CDR1 and CDR2 from the germline V gene are SGHTA and FQGNSA. V lost 1 base and J lost 4, with 11 bases in between. The CDR3 runs to 15 residues. CDR3 loop: CASSLDAGEGNTIYF. The CDR3 DNA follows: TGTGCCAGCAGCTTAGACGCGGGTGAAGGAAACACCATATATTTT.

The genes are TRBV5-1 and TRBJ2-1, with TRBD2 matching 11 bases. The V gene's germline CDR1 is SGHRS and CDR2 YFSETQ. Trimming at V came to 3 bases and at J to 7 bases, leaving 18 bases not matched to a gene. The CDR3 consists of 19 residues. The CDR3 DNA reads as TGCGCCAGCAGCTCCTCTTCCACATTATTAGCGGGGGGGTGGAATGAGCAGTTCTTC. Amino acid sequence: CASSSSSTLLAGGWNEQFF.

The V and J genes are TRBV12-5 and TRBJ2-7; D is unresolved. V lost 1 base and J lost 2, with 9 bases in between. Germline CDR1 reads LGHNT; CDR2 reads FRNRAP. This CDR3 has 14 residues. CDR3 protein: CASGLDSYTYEQYF. The DNA for the CDR3 is TGTGCTAGTGGTTTGGACAGTTACACCTACGAGCAGTACTTC.

The chain carries TRBV2 and TRBJ1-6; 9 positions match TRBD1. The CDR3 is made up of 17 amino acids. In germline, CDR1 is SNHLY, CDR2 FYNNEI. Losses at the gene ends were 9 bases for V and 5 bases for J; bases not matched to a gene: 14. The CDR3 DNA reads TGTGCCAGGTCGAGTCAAACAGGGGGCTGGAATAATTCACCCCTCCACTTT. Its translation is CARSSQTGGWNNSPLHF.

The J gene is TRBJ1-4, the V gene TRBV15; no definite D call. Trimming stripped 0 bases from V and 6 bases from J, with 11 bases between. Per germline, CDR1 LNHNV and CDR2 YYDKDF (reference sequence). The length of the CDR3 is 15 residues. The CDR3 protein is CATSRDRGKYEKLFF. CDR3 DNA sequence: TGTGCCACCAGCAGAGATCGCGGAAAATATGAAAAACTGTTTTTT.

This chain links TRBV4-1 with TRBJ2-2, with D unclear. Between the trimmed V and J ends, which lost 6 bases and 6 bases, there was a span of 11 bases. The CDR3 runs 13 residues. From germline, CDR1 is MGHRA and CDR2 YSYEKL. The CDR3 sequence: CASRFGSAGELFF. As DNA, the CDR3 is TGCGCCAGCAGATTCGGGTCAGCCGGGGAGCTGTTTTTT.

The chain joins TRBV29-1 to TRBJ1-5, with D possibly being TRBD1 (5 bases). Germline CDR1 SQVTM, CDR2 ANQGSEA. Trimming stripped 7 bases from V and 6 bases from J, with 13 bases between. This CDR3 has 12 amino acids. The CDR3 protein is CSARTGGQPQHF. As DNA, the CDR3 is TGCAGCGCCAGAACAGGTGGTCAGCCCCAGCATTTT.

CDR3 in amino acids: CASRWRGDETQYF. The CDR3 DNA is TGTGCCAGTAGATGGCGGGGGGATGAGACCCAGTACTTC. The chain has TRBV19 and TRBJ2-5; the match to TRBD2 covers 8 bases. This CDR3 is built from 13 residues. With V trimmed by 6 bases and J by 5 bases, 5 bases remained unmatched. The germline gives CDR1 LNHDA, CDR2 SQIVND (reference sequence).

V is TRBV6-1 and J is TRBJ2-2, with D possibly being TRBD2 (6 bases). V gave up 6 bases and J gave up 5 bases, with 10 bases separating them. CDR1 is MNHNS and CDR2 is SASEGT in the germline V gene. The CDR3 is 13 residues long. CDR3 bases: TGTGCCAGCAGAGGACGGGGGACCGGGGAGCTGTTTTTT. This sequence encodes CASRGRGTGELFF.

V gene TRBV5-5 combines with J gene TRBJ2-7; 7 bases are shared with TRBD1. Germline CDR1 is SGHKS and CDR2 is YYEKEE (reference sequence). V lost 5 bases and J lost 4; bases outside the gene matches: 15. This CDR3 is 16 amino acids long. CDR3 nucleotides: TGTGCCAGCAGTTTGCCTGACCAGGGGGAAGGGTACGAGCAGTACTTC. Its translation is CASSLPDQGEGYEQYF.

This rearrangement joins TRBV19 to TRBJ1-2; 9 bases agree with TRBD1. The ends lost 0 bases at V and 4 bases at J; junction bases unmatched: 9. The CDR3 is 17 amino acids. CDR1 is LNHDA and CDR2 is SQIVND in the germline V gene (reference sequence). This chain's CDR3 is CASSIERGTGILYGYTF. DNA for the CDR3: TGTGCCAGTAGTATAGAACGGGGGACAGGGATCCTCTATGGCTACACCTTC.